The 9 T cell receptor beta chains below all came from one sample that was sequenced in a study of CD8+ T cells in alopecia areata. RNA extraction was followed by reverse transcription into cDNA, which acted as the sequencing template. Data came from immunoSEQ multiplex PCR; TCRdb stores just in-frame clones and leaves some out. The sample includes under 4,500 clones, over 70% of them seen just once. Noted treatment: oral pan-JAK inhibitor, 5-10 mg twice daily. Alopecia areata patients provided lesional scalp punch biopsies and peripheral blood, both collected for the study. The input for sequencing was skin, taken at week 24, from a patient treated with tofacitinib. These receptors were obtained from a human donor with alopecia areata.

The CDR3 nucleotides are TGTGCCAGCAGTGAACAGGGACTTGGGGGTGAAAAACTGTTTTTT. It yields the protein CASSEQGLGGEKLFF. V is TRBV2 and J is TRBJ1-4; possible D gene TRBD1, 5 bases. This CDR3 contains 15 residues. CDR1 is SNHLY, CDR2 FYNNEI, per germline. The V gene lost 2 bases and the J gene lost 7 bases, with 14 bases spanning the gap.

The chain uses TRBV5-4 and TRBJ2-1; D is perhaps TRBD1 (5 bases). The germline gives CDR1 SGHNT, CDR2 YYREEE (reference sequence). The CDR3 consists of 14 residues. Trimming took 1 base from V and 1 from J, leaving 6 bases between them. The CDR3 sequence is CASSLRGSYNEQFF. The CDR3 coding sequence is TGTGCCAGCAGCTTGAGGGGTTCCTACAATGAGCAGTTCTTC.

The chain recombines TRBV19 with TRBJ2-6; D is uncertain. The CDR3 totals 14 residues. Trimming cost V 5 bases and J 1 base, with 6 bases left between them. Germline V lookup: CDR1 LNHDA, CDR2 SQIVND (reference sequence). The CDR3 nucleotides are TGTGCCAGTAGTCGGAGTTCTGGGGCCAACGTCCTGACTTTC. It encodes CASSRSSGANVLTF.

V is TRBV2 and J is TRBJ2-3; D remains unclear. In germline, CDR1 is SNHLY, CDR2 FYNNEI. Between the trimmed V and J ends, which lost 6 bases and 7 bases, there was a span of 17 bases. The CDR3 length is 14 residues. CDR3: CASREQGPTNTQYF. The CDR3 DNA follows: TGTGCCAGCAGAGAGCAAGGACCCACCAATACGCAGTATTTT. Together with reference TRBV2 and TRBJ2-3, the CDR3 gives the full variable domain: EPEVTQTPSHQVTQMGQEVILRCVPISNHLYFYWYRQILGQKVEFLVSFYNNEISEKSEIFDDQFSVERPDGSNFTLKIRSTKLEDSAMYFCASREQGPTNTQYFGPGTRLTVL.

CDR3 in amino acids: CASSPGASFF. The CDR3 DNA follows: TGCGCCAGCAGTCCAGGGGCGTCTTTCTTT. This chain connects TRBV10-2 to TRBJ1-1; D possibly corresponds to TRBD1 (6 bases). Trimming left V 5 bases short and J 12 bases short, with 10 bases between. The CDR3 has 10 residues. Germline CDR1 and CDR2: WSHSY and SAAADI.

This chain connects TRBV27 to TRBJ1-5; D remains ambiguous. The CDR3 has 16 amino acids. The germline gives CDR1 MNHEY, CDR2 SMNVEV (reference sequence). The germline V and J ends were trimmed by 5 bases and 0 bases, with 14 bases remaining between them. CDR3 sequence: CASSPHGIPSNQPQHF. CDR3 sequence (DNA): TGTGCCAGCAGTCCACATGGGATCCCTAGCAATCAGCCCCAGCATTTT.

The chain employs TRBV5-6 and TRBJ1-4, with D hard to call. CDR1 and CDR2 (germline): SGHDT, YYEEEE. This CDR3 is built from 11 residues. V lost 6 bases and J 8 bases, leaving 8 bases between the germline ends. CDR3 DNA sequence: TGTGCCAGCACCTCGGGAGAAAAACTGTTTTTT. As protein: CASTSGEKLFF.

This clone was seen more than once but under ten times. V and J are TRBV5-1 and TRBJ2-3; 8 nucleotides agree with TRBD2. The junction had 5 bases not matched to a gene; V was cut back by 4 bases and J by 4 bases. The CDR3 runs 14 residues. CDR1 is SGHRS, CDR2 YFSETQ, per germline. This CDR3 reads CASSLGTSADTQYF. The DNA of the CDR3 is TGCGCCAGCAGCCTCGGGACTAGTGCAGATACGCAGTATTTT.

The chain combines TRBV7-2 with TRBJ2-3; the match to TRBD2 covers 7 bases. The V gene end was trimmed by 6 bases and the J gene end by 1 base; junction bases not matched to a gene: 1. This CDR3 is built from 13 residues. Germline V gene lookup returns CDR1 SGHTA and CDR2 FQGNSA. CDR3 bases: TGTGCCAGCAGTGGGGGGGGCACAGATACGCAGTATTTT. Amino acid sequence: CASSGGGTDTQYF.